Following are 25 T cell receptor beta chains from one sample sequenced in a study of regulatory T cells in long-lasting Graves disease. As to time point: newly diagnosed GD, antithyroid drugs for less than 3 months. Generation of the TCR library employed RNA extracted from PBMCs. Relying on iRepertoire HTBI primers and Arm-PCR of CDR3 regions, the team built TCR beta libraries. MiXCR, applied by TCRdb to the multiplex PCR reads, yields one record per CDR3 protein. The repertoire holds a few hundred thousand distinct CDR3 sequences, with around 20% as singletons. Source: peripheral blood mononuclear cells (PBMCs), taken at new diagnosis, from a patient treated with antithyroid drugs. The origin of the receptors is a female donor with Graves disease.

A few counts support this clonotype. This rearrangement joins TRBV5-1 to TRBJ1-1, with unresolved D. This CDR3 has 16 residues. Germline CDR1 is SGHRS and CDR2 is YFSETQ. Trimming pared 2 bases from V and 2 bases from J, leaving 16 bases between. The CDR3 DNA follows: TGCGCCAGCAGCTTAGATTCAGGACGAGCAAACACTGAAGCTTTCTTT. Translated: CASSLDSGRANTEAFF.

This clonotype was picked up many times. The chain employs TRBV7-9 and TRBJ1-4, with a tentative D call TRBD1 (5 bases). V shed 4 bases and J shed 8 bases, with 17 bases lying between them. The V gene's germline CDR1 is SEHNR and CDR2 FQNEAQ (reference sequence). The CDR3 contains 15 residues. CDR3 bases: TGTGCCAGCAGCTCCACCGGACACGAGGGCGAAAAACTGTTTTTT. The encoded protein is CASSSTGHEGEKLFF. The full variable domain, in which reference TRBV7-9 and TRBJ1-4 provide the parts outside the CDR3, is DTGVSQNPRHKITKRGQNVTFRCDPISEHNRLYWYRQTLGQGPEFLTYFQNEAQLEKSRLLSDRFSAERPKGSFSTLEIQRTEQGDSAMYLCASSSTGHEGEKLFFGSGTQLSVL.

This clonotype has ten or more counts. The chain combines TRBV30 with TRBJ1-5; 10 nucleotides line up with TRBD1. The V and J ends lost 2 bases and 2 bases, in that order; junction bases with no gene match: 3. The germline V gene encodes CDR1 GTSNPN and CDR2 SVGIG (reference sequence). The CDR3 consists of 15 residues. CDR3 residues: CAWSLGTGGNQPQHF. The CDR3 DNA follows: TGTGCCTGGAGTCTCGGGACAGGGGGCAATCAGCCCCAGCATTTT.

This clonotype was found many times. DNA of the CDR3: TGTGCCAGCTCACCCGAGGGTGAAAAACTGTTTTTT. Translating it yields CASSPEGEKLFF. The V call is TRBV18, the J call TRBJ1-4, with D uncertain. The germline V gene has CDR1 KGHSH and CDR2 LQKENI. V lost 3 bases, J lost 7 bases, and 6 bases lay in between. This CDR3 is built from 12 residues.

The chain has TRBV5-1 and TRBJ2-1; D gene ambiguous. Trimming removed 3 bases from V and 4 bases from J, with 11 bases in between. The CDR3 has 14 amino acids. CDR1 is SGHRS, CDR2 YFSETQ, per germline. CDR3 sequence reads: CASSSDGYYNEQFF. The CDR3 bases are TGCGCCAGCAGCTCGGACGGGTATTACAATGAGCAGTTCTTC.

V gene TRBV12-3 or TRBV12-4 combines with J gene TRBJ1-3; D remains ambiguous. Between the trimmed V and J ends, which lost 1 base and 4 bases, there was a span of 14 bases. This CDR3 contains 16 residues. CDR3 residues: CASSLGPSGSGNTIYF. Here the CDR3 DNA reads TGTGCCAGCAGTTTAGGACCTTCCGGATCAGGAAACACCATATATTTT.

This clonotype was seen repeatedly, ten times or more. This chain uses TRBV7-8 with TRBJ2-1, with D tentatively TRBD2 (6 bases). Trimming pared 6 bases from V and 5 bases from J, leaving 14 bases between. Germline loops: CDR1 SGHVS, CDR2 FQNEAQ. The CDR3 contains 14 residues. The CDR3 DNA sequence: TGTGCCAGCAGTCCGTGGAGGGGTGACAATGAGCAGTTCTTC. Encoded protein: CASSPWRGDNEQFF. The full variable domain, in which reference TRBV7-8 and TRBJ2-1 provide the parts outside the CDR3, is GAGVSQSPRYKVAKRGQDVALRCDPISGHVSLFWYQQALGQGPEFLTYFQNEAQLDKSGLPSDRFFAERPEGSVSTLKIQRTQQEDSAVYLCASSPWRGDNEQFFGPGTRLTVL.

This clonotype was counted many times. The chain couples TRBV6-2 or TRBV6-3 to TRBJ1-5, with unresolved D. The CDR3 consists of 11 residues. The V end lost 4 bases, the J end lost 11 bases, and 9 bases lay between the germline ends. The germline gives CDR1 MNHEY, CDR2 SVGEGT. CDR3 loop: CASSWGGAQHF. The CDR3, as DNA: TGTGCCAGCAGTTGGGGAGGAGCCCAGCATTTT.

This clonotype has at least ten counts. The chain carries TRBV7-7 and TRBJ2-5; D gene ambiguous. Germline V lookup: CDR1 SSHAT, CDR2 FNYEAQ (reference sequence). V shed 1 base and J shed 4 bases, with 10 bases lying between them. This CDR3 is 14 amino acids long. The CDR3: CASSLEARVETQYF. CDR3 DNA: TGTGCCAGCAGCTTAGAGGCTAGAGTAGAGACCCAGTACTTC.

A remark on this clonotype: This probably arose from a read error, given a far larger clone one base away. The rearrangement links TRBV7-9 to TRBJ2-3; D is uncertain. The CDR3 length is 15 residues. Germline V gene lookup returns CDR1 SEHNR and CDR2 FQNEAQ (reference sequence). DNA for the CDR3: TGTGCCAGCGGCTTAAGTGGGATGAACACAGATACGCAGTATTTT. This encodes CASGLSGMNTDTQYF.

Ten or more counts support this clonotype. This chain joins TRBV7-2 and TRBJ1-3, with unresolved D. V was pared by 0 bases and J by 0 bases, with 15 bases between. This CDR3 has 18 residues. Germline CDR1 and CDR2: SGHTA and FQGNSA. This chain's CDR3 is CASSLAAAWASSGNTIYF. The CDR3, as DNA: TGTGCCAGCAGCTTAGCCGCTGCTTGGGCGAGCTCTGGAAACACCATATATTTT.

This clonotype showed up many times. The chain carries TRBV7-2 and TRBJ2-7, with 11 bases lining up with TRBD2. This CDR3 region has 15 residues. CDR1 is SGHTA and CDR2 is FQGNSA in the germline V gene. V dropped 5 bases and J dropped 9; count of bases not matched to a gene: 12. For the CDR3, the DNA is TGTGCCAGCAGCGGGCGACTAGCGGGAACCTATTCGCAGTACTTC. Protein: CASSGRLAGTYSQYF.

This clonotype came up many times. The V gene is TRBV25-1, the J gene TRBJ2-2, with D maybe TRBD1 (6 bases). Germline V CDR1 and CDR2: MGHDK, SYGVNS. The V end lost 9 bases, the J end lost 0 bases, and 14 bases lay between the germline ends. The CDR3 loop spans 15 amino acids. The CDR3 nucleotides read TGTGCCAGTCTGCCCGGGACAACGAACACCGGGGAGCTGTTTTTT. Translating gives CASLPGTTNTGELFF.

In its sample, this clonotype was seen many times. This sequence joins TRBV6-9 and TRBJ2-1; TRBD2 aligns across 9 bases. The CDR3 totals 15 residues. CDR1 is MNHGY, CDR2 SVAAGI, per germline. V lost 4 bases to trimming and J lost 3 bases; unmatched junction nucleotides: 4. CDR3 protein: CASSSERGDYNEQFF. CDR3 nucleotides: TGTGCCAGCAGTTCCGAGCGGGGGGACTACAATGAGCAGTTCTTC.

The chain employs TRBV5-5 and TRBJ2-3; 13 bases agree with TRBD2. The CDR3 has 16 amino acids. V was clipped by 5 bases and J by 6 bases; unmatched bases: 9. CDR1 and CDR2 from the germline V gene are SGHKS and YYEKEE (reference sequence). The CDR3 sequence: CASSSGLAGLRDTQYF. The CDR3 bases are TGTGCCAGCAGTTCGGGACTAGCGGGGCTGAGGGATACGCAGTATTTT.

This clonotype was picked up many times. The rearrangement links TRBV7-6 to TRBJ1-5; tentative D call: TRBD1 (5 bases). Germline loops: CDR1 SGHVS, CDR2 FNYEAQ. The CDR3 consists of 15 residues. Trimming stripped 5 bases from V and 6 bases from J, with 17 bases between. The DNA of the CDR3 is TGTGCCAGCAGCCCCCTGGGGGGGGGACGTCAGCCCCAGCATTTT. It specifies CASSPLGGGRQPQHF.

This clonotype occurred a few times. The chain recombines TRBV9 with TRBJ1-3; 7 bases line up with TRBD1. V lost 7 bases and J lost 0; bases outside the gene matches: 7. Germline assignment: CDR1 SGDLS and CDR2 YYNGEE. The CDR3 is made up of 15 amino acids. As DNA, the CDR3 is TGTGCCAGCCGACAGGGCTTCAGCTCTGGAAACACCATATATTTT. It yields the protein CASRQGFSSGNTIYF.

This clonotype was detected many times. The genes are TRBV7-7 and TRBJ2-1, with TRBD2 matching over 8 bases. V lost 1 base to trimming and J lost 8 bases; unmatched junction nucleotides: 4. Germline loops: CDR1 SSHAT, CDR2 FNYEAQ (reference sequence). CDR3 length equals 14 residues. The CDR3 DNA is TGTGCCAGCAGCTTAGGGACTAGCCGGGATGAGCAGTTCTTC. It encodes CASSLGTSRDEQFF.

With regard to this clonotype: A read error may account for a junction end that differs from germline. Written as DNA, the CDR3 is TGTGCCAGCAGCATAACGGGGGAGACCCAGTACTTC. Amino acids: CASSITGETQYF. The chain recombines TRBV7-3 with TRBJ2-5; tentatively, D is TRBD2 (5 bases). This CDR3 region has 12 residues. Looked up from germline, CDR1 is SGHTA and CDR2 is FQGTGA.

This clonotype was found many times. The rearrangement uses TRBV7-9 and TRBJ2-1; D uncertain. The length of the CDR3 is 12 residues. CDR1 and CDR2 from the germline V gene are SEHNR and FQNEAQ (reference sequence). The germline V and J ends were trimmed by 1 base and 5 bases, with 3 bases remaining between them. The CDR3 coding sequence is TGTGCCAGCAGCTTAGGACACAATGAGCAGTTCTTC. As protein: CASSLGHNEQFF.

In its sample, this clonotype was seen many times. V is TRBV2 and J is TRBJ2-7, with 10 bases that match TRBD1. The germline CDR1 and CDR2 sequences are SNHLY and FYNNEI. The CDR3 consists of 13 residues. The junction had 4 bases not matched to a gene; V was cut back by 6 bases and J by 5 bases. This chain's CDR3 is CASSPGQGDEQYF. The CDR3 DNA reads as TGTGCCAGCAGCCCAGGACAGGGGGACGAGCAGTACTTC.

There are many counts of this clonotype. The chain carries TRBV7-3 and TRBJ2-7; 10 nucleotides line up with TRBD1. This CDR3 has 14 residues. Per the germline V gene, CDR1 is SGHTA and CDR2 is FQGTGA. The V gene end was trimmed by 3 bases and the J gene end by 3 bases; junction bases not matched to a gene: 2. Here the CDR3 reads CASSLTGGNYEQYF. DNA for the CDR3: TGTGCCAGCAGCTTGACAGGGGGCAACTACGAGCAGTACTTC.

This clonotype was seen a few times. The chain has TRBV7-9 and TRBJ1-6, with TRBD1 as a possible D gene (5 bases). CDR1 is SEHNR and CDR2 is FQNEAQ in the germline V gene (reference sequence). Trimming left V 1 base short and J 7 bases short, with 14 bases between. The CDR3 spans 16 residues. The CDR3 region has the DNA TGTGCCAGCAGCTTAGGGGGTGGGACGGGAAATTCACCCCTCCACTTT. Protein sequence: CASSLGGGTGNSPLHF.

This clonotype has ten or more counts. The chain is built from TRBV6-2 or TRBV6-3 and TRBJ2-1, with D unclear. The CDR3 consists of 11 residues. V gave up 7 bases and J gave up 4 bases, with 5 bases separating them. CDR1 is MNHEY and CDR2 is SVGEGT in the germline V gene. The CDR3 DNA is TGTGCCAGCACCCGGTACAATGAGCAGTTCTTC. Translation gives CASTRYNEQFF.

This clonotype was seen ten or more times. The chain uses TRBV10-3 and TRBJ2-5, with D perhaps being TRBD1 or TRBD2 (5 bases each). The CDR3 spans 13 residues. Trimming took off 8 bases at V and 2 bases at J, with 12 bases between the two ends. Germline CDR1 is ENHRY and CDR2 is SYGVKD. The CDR3 is CAIRGDGQETQYF. The CDR3 DNA follows: TGTGCCATCCGTGGGGACGGGCAAGAGACCCAGTACTTC.